This is a list of T cell receptor beta chains from one sample in a study of PD-L1 blockade in urothelial cancer. TCRdb's copy holds only in-frame clones and misses some; the assay was immunoSEQ multiplex PCR. The table includes tens of thousands of clones, almost 85% detected once. This specimen consisted of PBMCs, obtained around atezolizumab (anti-PD-L1) treatment. These receptors were obtained from a man aged 70-80 years with urothelial cancer. Each CDR3 is given with its conserved first and last residue. Each record gives: D gene, J gene, clone size, V gene, CDR3 protein, CDR3 DNA. D genes are given only for firm matches. The listing skips clone size in some rows; elsewhere it reads once, few, many or a size class.

>-|TRBJ2-1|-|TRBV6-5
CASSYSNVAGNEQFF
TGTGCCAGCAGTTACTCGAACGTAGCTGGCAATGAGCAGTTCTTC
>-|TRBJ2-2|-|TRBV6-1
CASGETANTGELFF
TGTGCCAGCGGGGAGACCGCGAACACCGGGGAGCTGTTTTTT
>TRBD1|TRBJ1-1|-|TRBV5-1
CASSLDRGEAFF
TGCGCCAGCAGCTTGGACAGGGGAGAAGCTTTCTTT
>TRBD2|TRBJ2-7|-|TRBV19
CASRGTSAYEQYF
TGTGCCAGTAGGGGGACTAGCGCCTACGAGCAGTACTTC
>TRBD1|TRBJ1-1|-|TRBV6-5
CASREQGKGDTEAFF
TGTGCCAGCAGGGAACAGGGGAAGGGGGACACTGAAGCTTTCTTT
>-|TRBJ2-1|few|TRBV19
CASSSQGPWYNEQFF
TGTGCCAGTAGTAGCCAGGGGCCATGGTACAATGAGCAGTTCTTC
>TRBD2|TRBJ2-1|-|TRBV9
CASSVTSGKDNEQFF
TGTGCCAGCAGCGTAACTAGCGGGAAAGACAATGAGCAGTTCTTC
>-|TRBJ2-7|few|TRBV28
CASSLDLARSYEQYF
TGTGCCAGCAGTTTAGACCTAGCAAGGTCCTACGAGCAGTACTTC
>TRBD2|TRBJ2-7|once|TRBV29-1
CSVELAGGRYEQYF
TGCAGCGTTGAGCTAGCGGGAGGGCGCTACGAGCAGTACTTC
>TRBD1|TRBJ2-5|-|TRBV2
CATENLGTGEETQYF
TGTGCCACCGAGAACTTAGGGACAGGGGAAGAGACCCAGTACTTC
>TRBD2|TRBJ2-3|-|TRBV2
CASSESGTSGRASDTQYF
TGTGCCAGCAGTGAAAGTGGGACTAGCGGGAGGGCATCAGATACGCAGTATTTT
>-|TRBJ2-3|-|TRBV10-3
CAISEAQGGDTQYF
TGTGCCATCAGTGAGGCACAGGGGGGGGATACGCAGTATTTT
>-|TRBJ1-1|-|TRBV19
CASEDYNLPEAFF
TGTGCCAGTGAGGACTATAACCTGCCTGAAGCTTTCTTT
>TRBD2|TRBJ2-3|-|TRBV29-1
CSSTRGGRGSQYF
TGCAGCTCCACCCGCGGGGGGAGGGGCTCGCAGTATTTT
>-|TRBJ1-2|-|TRBV10-1
CALYGYTF
TGCGCTCTTTATGGCTACACCTTC
>TRBD2|TRBJ2-7|-|TRBV5-4
CASSLLAGSYEQYF
TGTGCCAGCAGCTTACTAGCGGGGTCCTACGAGCAGTACTTC
>TRBD2|TRBJ2-2|-|TRBV5-4
CASSLDIAGANTGELFF
TGTGCCAGCAGCTTGGATATTGCGGGAGCGAACACCGGGGAGCTGTTTTTT
>-|TRBJ1-1|-|TRBV5-1
CASSSRERLNHEAFF
TGCGCCAGCAGCAGCCGTGAACGCCTTAATCACGAAGCTTTCTTT
>-|TRBJ1-4|-|TRBV6-5
CASSYSGLDEKLFF
TGTGCCAGCAGTTACTCCGGACTGGATGAAAAACTGTTTTTT
>TRBD2|TRBJ2-7|-|TRBV27
CASSFRLAGRYEQYF
TGTGCCAGCAGTTTTCGACTAGCGGGAAGGTACGAGCAGTACTTC
>TRBD1|TRBJ2-7|-|TRBV4-1
CASSPRDRDFHEQYF
TGCGCCAGCAGCCCTCGGGACAGGGATTTCCACGAGCAGTACTTC
>TRBD2|TRBJ2-1|-|TRBV5-1
CASSLGEGPYNEQFF
TGCGCCAGCAGCTTGGGGGAGGGACCCTACAATGAGCAGTTCTTC
>TRBD2|TRBJ2-7|few|TRBV7-2
CASSLKLAGVGEQYF
TGTGCCAGCAGCTTAAAACTAGCGGGAGTAGGCGAGCAGTACTTC
>-|TRBJ1-2|-|TRBV9
CASSVGYIGGRNGYTF
TGTGCCAGCAGCGTAGGCTATATCGGGGGGCGGAATGGCTACACCTTC
>TRBD2|TRBJ2-2|few|TRBV27
CASSNPGTSVGGELFF
TGTGCCAGTTCGAACCCCGGGACTAGCGTTGGCGGGGAGCTGTTTTTT
>-|TRBJ2-2|-|TRBV2
CASSAEEGSGELFF
TGTGCCAGCAGTGCGGAGGAGGGGTCCGGGGAGCTGTTTTTT
>-|TRBJ1-2|once|TRBV2
CASSEQAAPINYGYTF
TGTGCCAGCAGTGAACAGGCCGCTCCAATTAACTATGGCTACACCTTC
>TRBD2|TRBJ2-7|-|TRBV5-6
CASSLRRGREYSSYEQYF
TGTGCCAGCAGCCTGCGGCGCGGGAGGGAATATAGCTCCTACGAGCAGTACTTC
>TRBD2|TRBJ2-7|-|TRBV5-5
CASSQLAGVSYEQYF
TGTGCCAGCAGCCAACTAGCGGGGGTCTCCTACGAGCAGTACTTC
>TRBD2|TRBJ2-7|once|TRBV11-2
CASSYTSAQGEQYF
TGTGCCAGCAGCTATACTAGCGCCCAAGGTGAGCAGTACTTC
>-|TRBJ1-2|-|TRBV18
CASSPSRGYTF
TGTGCCAGCTCACCGTCCCGTGGCTACACCTTC
>-|TRBJ2-2|-|TRBV7-3
CASSLAGNTGELFF
TGTGCCAGCAGCTTAGCGGGAAACACCGGGGAGCTGTTTTTT
>TRBD1|TRBJ2-1|once|TRBV18
CASSPRGNLVNEQFF
TGTGCCAGCTCACCCAGGGGGAATCTTGTCAATGAGCAGTTCTTC
>-|TRBJ1-2|-|TRBV5-4
CASSLAGGAASFTGYTF
TGTGCCAGCAGCTTGGCCGGAGGGGCAGCTTCGTTTACGGGCTACACCTTC
>TRBD2|TRBJ2-1|-|TRBV19
CASSMEREFYNEQFF
TGTGCCAGTAGTATGGAGCGGGAGTTCTACAATGAGCAGTTCTTC
>-|TRBJ1-1|few|TRBV30
CAWSATGNTEAFF
TGTGCCTGGAGTGCGACAGGAAACACTGAAGCTTTCTTT
>TRBD1|TRBJ1-2|-|TRBV28
CASSGGTGGVVYTF
TGTGCCAGCAGTGGGGGGACAGGGGGCGTTGTCTACACCTTC
>TRBD2|TRBJ2-7|-|TRBV10-3
CAISAAGGSAYEQYF
TGTGCCATCAGTGCCGCGGGGGGCTCCGCCTACGAGCAGTACTTC
>TRBD2|TRBJ2-1|-|TRBV18
CASSLRTSGNVDEQFF
TGTGCCAGCTCACTTCGGACTAGCGGGAATGTGGATGAGCAGTTCTTC
>TRBD2|TRBJ2-1|medium-sized|TRBV5-1
CASSVGLAGGGEQFF
TGCGCCAGCAGCGTCGGACTAGCTGGGGGCGGAGAGCAGTTCTTC
>-|TRBJ2-7|-|TRBV4-1
CASSLGLAYEQYF
TGCGCCAGCAGTCTGGGACTCGCCTACGAGCAGTACTTC
>-|TRBJ2-5|-|TRBV21-1
CASSNSRTVQETQYF
TGTGCCAGCAGCAATTCACGGACAGTCCAAGAGACCCAGTACTTC
>-|TRBJ2-7|few|TRBV7-6
CASSPRGSSYEQYF
TGTGCCAGCAGCCCCCGGGGAAGCTCCTACGAGCAGTACTTC
>-|TRBJ2-7|few|TRBV6-6
CASSKTGWAGEQYF
TGTGCCAGCAGTAAGACAGGGTGGGCGGGGGAGCAGTACTTC
>-|TRBJ2-6|-|TRBV27
CASQRRGQGANVLTF
TGTGCCAGCCAACGAAGAGGGCAGGGGGCCAACGTCCTGACTTTC
>-|TRBJ2-7|-|TRBV7-9
CASSPRLVEPYEQYF
TGTGCCAGCAGCCCCAGACTAGTCGAGCCCTACGAGCAGTACTTC
>-|TRBJ2-1|-|TRBV27
CASSPRRVPREKQFF
TGTGCCAGCAGCCCAAGGAGGGTTCCGCGGGAAAAGCAGTTCTTC
>-|TRBJ2-7|-|TRBV4-2
CASSQEKHSSYEQYF
TGTGCCAGCAGCCAAGAGAAGCATAGCTCCTACGAGCAGTACTTC
>TRBD1|TRBJ1-2|-|TRBV7-2
CASSRTGVDGYTF
TGTGCCAGCAGCCGGACAGGGGTGGATGGCTACACCTTC
>TRBD1|TRBJ2-1|few|TRBV5-1
CASSLGQTERFF
TGCGCCAGCAGCCTGGGACAGACCGAGCGGTTCTTC
>TRBD1|TRBJ2-7|few|TRBV6-6
CASRHPGQGLHEQYF
TGTGCCAGCAGACACCCGGGACAGGGGTTGCACGAGCAGTACTTC
>TRBD2|TRBJ2-1|-|TRBV11-3
CASSVGLAGHNEQFF
TGTGCCAGCAGCGTCGGACTAGCGGGACACAATGAGCAGTTCTTC
>TRBD1|TRBJ1-2|-|TRBV6-1
CASSGTGSGYGYTF
TGTGCCAGCAGTGGGACAGGGTCGGGGTATGGCTACACCTTC
>-|TRBJ2-5|-|TRBV27
CASRTGQIQETQYF
TGTGCCAGCCGCACCGGACAGATCCAGGAGACCCAGTACTTC
>TRBD2|TRBJ2-5|-|TRBV27
CASRKLGTSGKETQYF
TGTGCCAGCAGAAAGCTCGGGACTAGCGGGAAAGAGACCCAGTACTTC
>TRBD1|TRBJ2-2|many|TRBV5-1
CASSLGTGIRELFF
TGCGCCAGCAGCTTGGGGACAGGGATCCGGGAGCTGTTTTTT
>-|TRBJ1-1|-|TRBV29-1
CSVDVLTEAFF
TGCAGCGTTGATGTCTTAACTGAAGCTTTCTTT